Listed here are 30 T cell receptor beta chains from one sample, sequenced in a study of T cells after yellow fever vaccination. TCRdb fed the 5' RACE reads into MiXCR, producing one record per CDR3 protein. The table lists 300,000 to 400,000 distinct CDR3 sequences, less than 9.5% of them singletons, with 17% in the top ten. The sequenced sample was PBMCs, obtained 45 days after the first yellow fever vaccination. These receptors came from a man aged 18 to 29 who received the YFV17D yellow fever vaccine.

CDR3 sequence: CASSRTHKQGSEQFF. The CDR3 region has the DNA TGCGCCAGCAGCCGTACGCATAAACAGGGGTCTGAGCAGTTCTTC. The V gene is TRBV4-3, the J gene TRBJ2-1; 7 bases align to TRBD1. V was pared by 4 bases and J by 9 bases, with 12 bases of the junction left unmatched. The CDR3 runs to 15 residues. Germline V CDR1 and CDR2: LGHNA, YSLEER.

This rearrangement joins TRBV5-4 to TRBJ2-2; D gene unclear. Germline V gene lookup returns CDR1 SGHNT and CDR2 YYREEE (reference sequence). V was trimmed by 4 bases and J by 4 bases, leaving 5 bases between them. This CDR3 has 12 amino acids. In nucleotides, the CDR3 is TGTGCCAGCAGCCTCACCACCGGGGAGCTGTTTTTT. It yields the protein CASSLTTGELFF.

The J gene is TRBJ1-5, the V gene TRBV6-2 or TRBV6-3; D is unclear. The CDR3 length is 15 residues. Germline values: CDR1 MNHEY, CDR2 SVGEGT. V shed 5 bases and J shed 6 bases, with 17 bases lying between them. For the CDR3, the DNA is TGTGCCAGCAGTCTCCTGGGCTCTAGGACTCAGCCCCAGCATTTT. It yields the protein CASSLLGSRTQPQHF.

This chain links TRBV6-1 with TRBJ1-1; maybe TRBD1 (5 bases). Per the germline V gene, CDR1 is MNHNS and CDR2 is SASEGT. This CDR3 contains 16 residues. V was trimmed by 6 bases and J by 4 bases, leaving 21 bases between them. The CDR3 sequence is CASSLRGREGFTEAFF. Here the CDR3 DNA reads TGTGCCAGCAGCCTCCGGGGACGAGAAGGTTTCACTGAAGCTTTCTTT.

This clonotype was picked up a small number of times. The chain combines TRBV20-1 with TRBJ2-3; 15 bases are a match to TRBD2. The CDR3 contains 18 residues. Germline CDR1 reads DFQATT; CDR2 reads SNEGSKA (reference sequence). After removal of 4 bases from V and 1 base from J, the junction contained 9 bases not matched to a gene. The CDR3: CSAKTGLAGGRGTDTQYF. The CDR3, as DNA: TGCAGTGCTAAAACAGGACTAGCGGGGGGGCGTGGCACAGATACGCAGTATTTT.

The V and J genes are TRBV5-1 and TRBJ2-2; 7 nucleotides match TRBD2. The CDR3 loop spans 15 amino acids. J was trimmed by 3 bases and V by 1 base; bases with no gene match: 3. Germline V gene lookup returns CDR1 SGHRS and CDR2 YFSETQ. CDR3 bases: TGCGCCAGCAGCTTGCGGGGGGAGCACACCGGGGAGCTGTTTTTT. This codes for CASSLRGEHTGELFF.

This clonotype was seen a few times. The rearrangement links TRBV5-1 to TRBJ1-1; D gene ambiguous. V shed 1 base and J shed 6 bases, with 10 bases lying between them. This CDR3 is 13 amino acids long. Germline values: CDR1 SGHRS, CDR2 YFSETQ. CDR3 in amino acids: CASSLISGAEAFF. In nucleotides, the CDR3 is TGCGCCAGCAGCTTGATTTCAGGCGCTGAAGCTTTCTTT.

The V call is TRBV19, the J call TRBJ2-3; 8 bases match TRBD1. The germline CDR1 and CDR2 sequences are LNHDA and SQIVND (reference sequence). CDR3 length: 13 residues. The J segment lost 2 bases and the V segment lost 9 bases, leaving 4 bases of the junction unmatched. The CDR3 is CASGQGNTDTQYF. The CDR3 DNA reads TGTGCCAGCGGACAGGGAAACACAGATACGCAGTATTTT.

This clonotype came up a few times. The rearrangement links TRBV5-6 to TRBJ2-1; D gene unclear. The germline V and J ends were trimmed by 3 bases and 2 bases, with 12 bases remaining between them. Per the germline V gene, CDR1 is SGHDT and CDR2 is YYEEEE. This CDR3 region has 15 residues. CDR3 amino acids: CASSWTVSPYNEQFF. The CDR3 DNA is TGTGCCAGCAGCTGGACCGTAAGCCCCTACAATGAGCAGTTCTTC.

This clonotype was observed a few times. V usage is TRBV6-2 or TRBV6-3 and J usage is TRBJ2-5; D is unresolved. The CDR3 has 12 residues. From germline, CDR1 is MNHEY and CDR2 SVGEGT. Trimming shortened V by 6 bases and J by 5 bases, and 10 bases separated the two germline ends. CDR3 bases: TGTGCCAGCAGACAAACGACTGAGACCCAGTACTTC. Translating it yields CASRQTTETQYF.

This clonotype was counted at least ten times. The gene calls are TRBV7-9 and TRBJ1-3; no reliable D call. Deletions cut 4 bases from V and 4 bases from J, with 17 bases between. Germline CDR1 reads SEHNR; CDR2 reads FQNEAQ (reference sequence). This CDR3 has 16 amino acids. The CDR3, as DNA: TGTGCCAGCAGCTGGACCGACCTGTTCACGGGAAACACCATATATTTT. It codes for CASSWTDLFTGNTIYF.

This clonotype was observed a few times. This sequence joins TRBV28 and TRBJ1-2; 7 positions match TRBD1. Germline-derived CDR1 and CDR2 are MDHEN and SYDVKM. The CDR3 contains 13 residues. Trimming cost V 7 bases and J 4 bases; bases outside gene matches: 6. The CDR3 DNA reads TGTGCCAGCATAGAGGGGGCTAGCTATGGCTACACCTTC. It codes for CASIEGASYGYTF.

The chain couples TRBV5-8 to TRBJ1-3; TRBD1 might be the D (5 bases). The CDR3 consists of 14 residues. Trimming stripped 4 bases from V and 6 bases from J, with 14 bases between. Germline CDR1 reads SGHTS; CDR2 reads YDEGEE. DNA for the CDR3: TGTGCCAGCAGCCCCGGGACGGGGATAAACACCATATATTTT. Its protein product is CASSPGTGINTIYF. The whole variable domain, filled in from reference TRBV5-8 and TRBJ1-3, reads EAGVTQSPTHLIKTRGQQATLRCSPISGHTSVYWYQQALGLGLQFLLWYDEGEERNRGNFPPRFSGRQFPNYSSELNVNALELEDSALYLCASSPGTGINTIYFGEGSWLTVV.

The J gene is TRBJ1-4, the V gene TRBV3-1; the D gene is possibly TRBD1 (5 bases). The CDR3 is 14 amino acids. V was clipped by 1 base and J by 10 bases, with 13 bases between them. Germline V CDR1 and CDR2: LGHDT, YNNKEL (reference sequence). The CDR3 here is CASSQVSRGGKLFF. The CDR3 DNA is TGTGCCAGCAGCCAAGTATCACGGGGCGGAAAACTGTTTTTT.

This clonotype was picked up a small number of times. The chain combines TRBV12-3 or TRBV12-4 with TRBJ2-2; D not certain. CDR3 length equals 14 residues. V was clipped by 6 bases and J by 2 bases, with 10 bases between them. The CDR3 nucleotides are TGTGCCAGCAGGGGTTTAGTCAACACCGGGGAGCTGTTTTTT. Its translation: CASRGLVNTGELFF.

This clonotype came up many times. The rearrangement links TRBV3-1 to TRBJ2-3; D gene ambiguous. The V gene's germline CDR1 is LGHDT and CDR2 YNNKEL (reference sequence). V shed 2 bases and J shed 6 bases, with 12 bases lying between them. The CDR3 is 14 amino acids. The CDR3 nucleotides read TGTGCCAGCAGCCAAAGGGCCATCGGGGATACGCAGTATTTT. It encodes CASSQRAIGDTQYF.

The rearrangement links TRBV4-3 to TRBJ2-3; the D gene is possibly TRBD2 (6 bases). Germline CDR1 reads LGHNA; CDR2 reads YSLEER. V gave up 4 bases and J gave up 4 bases, with 15 bases separating them. The CDR3 covers 15 residues. CDR3 sequence: CASSLFGGEADTQYF. In nucleotides, the CDR3 is TGCGCCAGCAGCCTTTTCGGGGGAGAGGCAGATACGCAGTATTTT.

This clonotype was seen more than once but under ten times. This CDR3 reads CAWGDYGYTF. The DNA for the CDR3 is TGTGCCTGGGGGGACTATGGCTACACCTTC. This sequence joins TRBV30 and TRBJ1-2; D gene ambiguous. The germline V gene has CDR1 GTSNPN and CDR2 SVGIG (reference sequence). CDR3 length: 10 amino acids. Between the trimmed V and J ends, which lost 5 bases and 3 bases, there was a span of 4 bases.

The rearrangement joins TRBV2 to TRBJ2-1; tentatively, D is TRBD1 or TRBD2 (5 bases each). The length of the CDR3 is 16 residues. The V gene lost 5 bases and the J gene lost 7 bases, with 21 bases spanning the gap. CDR1 is SNHLY and CDR2 is FYNNEI in the germline V gene. Here the CDR3 DNA reads TGTGCCAGCAGTCCAGACCGGGACCCGAGGTATAATGAGCAGTTCTTC. It specifies CASSPDRDPRYNEQFF.

V and J are TRBV14 and TRBJ2-7; D is perhaps TRBD1 (6 bases). V was cut by 3 bases and J by 3 bases, with 12 bases left in between. CDR1 and CDR2 from the germline V gene are SGHDN and FVKESK. CDR3 length: 14 amino acids. The CDR3 protein is CASSQGTRYYEQYF. The CDR3 DNA sequence: TGTGCCAGCAGCCAGGGGACACGATACTACGAGCAGTACTTC.

With respect to this clonotype: The junction differs from germline at one of its ends, possibly a read error. The chain is built from TRBV20-1 and TRBJ1-2, with D hard to call. The CDR3 runs to 12 residues. Germline V gene sequence: CDR1 DFQATT, CDR2 SNEGSKA (reference sequence). The CDR3 DNA sequence: TGCAGTGCGAGAGGAGATAACTATGGCTACACCTTC. It encodes CSARGDNYGYTF.

The chain has TRBV29-1 and TRBJ2-7; D call uncertain. The CDR3 has 11 amino acids. The germline V gene encodes CDR1 SQVTM and CDR2 ANQGSEA. Trimming left V 4 bases short and J 3 bases short, with 7 bases between. In DNA, the CDR3 is TGCAGCGTTGCTCAGTACTACGAGCAGTACTTC. Translated, it gives CSVAQYYEQYF.

Many counts were recorded for this clonotype. DNA for the CDR3: TGTGCCAGCAGAGCGGGGGGGCGGGGGAATGAGCAGTTCTTC. It codes for CASRAGGRGNEQFF. The rearrangement joins TRBV5-4 to TRBJ2-1; TRBD2 aligns across 10 bases. Trimming at V came to 5 bases and at J to 7 bases, leaving 6 bases not matched to a gene. The germline gives CDR1 SGHNT, CDR2 YYREEE (reference sequence). The CDR3 contains 14 residues.

This clonotype was recorded only once. V and J are TRBV30 and TRBJ1-5; 10 nucleotides align to TRBD1. V trimming: 4 bases; J trimming: 6 bases; junction bases outside the gene matches: 6. Germline V gives CDR1 GTSNPN, CDR2 SVGIG (reference sequence). The CDR3 has 14 amino acids. The CDR3 sequence is CAWMGQGSLQPQHF. The CDR3 DNA reads as TGTGCCTGGATGGGACAGGGGTCCCTTCAGCCCCAGCATTTT.

The chain joins TRBV7-9 to TRBJ2-7, with D perhaps TRBD2 (6 bases). This CDR3 has 14 residues. From germline, CDR1 is SEHNR and CDR2 FQNEAQ (reference sequence). Trimming stripped 5 bases from V and 7 bases from J, with 18 bases between. CDR3 region: CASSPTGGAREQYV. DNA for the CDR3: TGTGCCAGCAGCCCGACTGGCGGGGCGAGGGAGCAGTACGTC.

This clonotype was seen repeatedly, ten times or more. This chain joins TRBV6-2 or TRBV6-3 and TRBJ2-5; weak D call: TRBD2 (5 bases). This CDR3 is built from 12 residues. The V end lost 6 bases, the J end lost 5 bases, and 10 bases lay between the germline ends. From germline, CDR1 is MNHEY and CDR2 SVGEGT. This CDR3 is CASRGSVETQYF. Here the CDR3 DNA reads TGTGCCAGCAGAGGGAGCGTGGAGACCCAGTACTTC.

This clonotype was detected many times. The chain has TRBV7-6 and TRBJ2-2; the D gene could be TRBD1 or TRBD2 (5 bases each). CDR3 size: 18 residues. The V gene's germline CDR1 is SGHVS and CDR2 FNYEAQ. V lost 2 bases to trimming and J lost 5 bases, with 21 bases between them. The CDR3 region is CASSLRDRLGIGTGELFF. CDR3 nucleotide sequence: TGTGCCAGCAGCTTAAGGGACCGACTCGGTATCGGGACCGGGGAGCTGTTTTTT. Drawing the rest from reference TRBV7-6 and TRBJ2-2, the complete variable domain is GAGVSQSPRYKVTKRGQDVALRCDPISGHVSLYWYRQALGQGPEFLTYFNYEAQQDKSGLPNDRFSAERPEGSISTLTIQRTEQRDSAMYRCASSLRDRLGIGTGELFFGEGSRLTVL.

This clonotype was seen only a few times. The chain carries TRBV12-3 or TRBV12-4 and TRBJ1-5; D remains unclear. The CDR3 spans 14 residues. V lost 4 bases, J lost 6 bases, and 13 bases lay in between. CDR3: CASSSPSRPQPQHF. The CDR3 DNA sequence: TGTGCCAGCAGTTCCCCCTCTCGTCCTCAGCCCCAGCATTTT.

This clonotype was found a few times. V usage is TRBV7-2 and J usage is TRBJ2-7, with a possible D match to TRBD1 (6 bases). V was clipped by 1 base and J by 4 bases, with 14 bases between them. The CDR3 totals 15 residues. Germline V gene lookup returns CDR1 SGHTA and CDR2 FQGNSA. This chain's CDR3 is CASSLGGYQGYEQYF. For the CDR3, the DNA is TGTGCCAGCAGCTTAGGGGGCTACCAGGGGTACGAGCAGTACTTC.

This clonotype was counted a few times. The chain combines TRBV7-9 with TRBJ1-3, with a tentative D call TRBD1 (5 bases). Germline V gives CDR1 SEHNR, CDR2 FQNEAQ (reference sequence). V lost 6 bases to trimming and J lost 8 bases, with 26 bases between them. This CDR3 contains 17 residues. DNA of the CDR3: TGTGCCAGCAGTTCGTACCGGGACCGGTCTTTTCTAGACACCATATATTTT. Amino acids: CASSSYRDRSFLDTIYF. The full variable domain, its missing parts supplied by reference TRBV7-9 and TRBJ1-3, is DTGVSQNPRHKITKRGQNVTFRCDPISEHNRLYWYRQTLGQGPEFLTYFQNEAQLEKSRLLSDRFSAERPKGSFSTLEIQRTEQGDSAMYLCASSSYRDRSFLDTIYFGEGSWLTVV.